These 22 T cell receptor beta chains originate from one sample sequenced in a study of cytotoxic CD8 clonotypes in ibrutinib-treated CLL. Generated by immunoSEQ multiplex PCR, the TCRdb table keeps only in-frame clones and is missing some. The repertoire holds roughly 16,000 clones, with approximately 60% as singletons. The source was PBMCs, collected after 12 months of ibrutinib treatment. The receptors were sampled from a human donor with chronic lymphocytic leukemia.

The gene calls are TRBV6-5 and TRBJ2-3; TRBD2 aligns across 9 bases. Germline assignment: CDR1 MNHEY and CDR2 SVGAGI. The J segment lost 5 bases and the V segment lost 4 bases, leaving 10 bases of the junction unmatched. The CDR3 runs 16 residues. The CDR3 region is CASSLLAGTLGDTQYF. The CDR3 DNA reads as TGTGCCAGCAGTTTACTAGCGGGTACCCTGGGAGATACGCAGTATTTT.

The rearrangement joins TRBV2 to TRBJ2-1; TRBD1 is a possible D gene (5 bases). Germline values: CDR1 SNHLY, CDR2 FYNNEI. CDR3 length: 13 amino acids. V was shortened by 8 bases and J by 5 bases, with 13 bases between the two germline ends. CDR3 sequence (DNA): TGTGCCAGCGCTCCTCTAGGGGACAATGAGCAGTTCTTC. Translated, it gives CASAPLGDNEQFF. Based on the CDR3 plus reference TRBV2 and TRBJ2-1, the full variable domain is EPEVTQTPSHQVTQMGQEVILRCVPISNHLYFYWYRQILGQKVEFLVSFYNNEISEKSEIFDDQFSVERPDGSNFTLKIRSTKLEDSAMYFCASAPLGDNEQFFGPGTRLTVL.

This chain uses TRBV19 with TRBJ2-7; D unclear. V was cut by 5 bases and J by 0 bases, with 11 bases left in between. Germline assignment: CDR1 LNHDA and CDR2 SQIVND (reference sequence). The length of the CDR3 is 14 residues. CDR3 in amino acids: CASSPTRSSYEQYF. For the CDR3, the DNA is TGTGCCAGTAGTCCCACGAGGAGCTCCTACGAGCAGTACTTC.

The V call is TRBV28, the J call TRBJ2-7; no clear D gene. Trimming stripped 1 base from V and 7 bases from J, with 8 bases between. The CDR3 consists of 12 residues. Germline lookup yields CDR1 MDHEN and CDR2 SYDVKM. This CDR3 reads CASSLSGWEQYF. CDR3 in DNA: TGTGCCAGCAGTTTATCGGGTTGGGAGCAGTACTTC.

This chain joins TRBV21-1 and TRBJ2-2. TRBV21-1 constitutes a pseudogene. The length of the CDR3 is 15 residues. The CDR3: CASSRDPTNTGELFF. The CDR3 DNA follows: TGTGCCAGCAGCAGGGACCCAACAAACACCGGGGAGCTGTTTTTT.

The chain employs TRBV11-2 and TRBJ1-4; D is ambiguous. The germline CDR1 and CDR2 sequences are SGHAT and FQNNGV. V lost 0 bases and J lost 8, with 7 bases in between. The CDR3 extends over 13 amino acids. CDR3 amino acids: CASSLDLEEKLFF. The CDR3 DNA sequence: TGTGCCAGCAGCTTAGATCTGGAAGAAAAACTGTTTTTT.

The chain employs TRBV6-6 and TRBJ2-3; 8 bases align to TRBD2. With V trimmed by 6 bases and J by 0 bases, 2 bases remained unmatched. CDR3 length: 14 residues. Germline CDR1 and CDR2: MNHNY and SVGAGI (reference sequence). The CDR3 reads CASRSSGSTDTQYF. CDR3 bases: TGTGCCAGCAGATCTAGCGGGAGCACAGATACGCAGTATTTT.

This chain links TRBV7-3 with TRBJ1-1; unclear D gene. Germline V lookup: CDR1 SGHTA, CDR2 FQGTGA. Trimming removed 6 bases at V and 1 base at J, with 6 bases between. There are 12 residues in the CDR3. In DNA form, the CDR3 reads TGTGCCAGCAGGAAGGCGAACACTGAAGCTTTCTTT. This codes for CASRKANTEAFF.

The chain joins TRBV28 to TRBJ2-7, with a tentative D call TRBD1 (5 bases). From germline, CDR1 is MDHEN and CDR2 SYDVKM. V was pared by 6 bases and J by 3 bases, with 18 bases between. The CDR3 has 15 amino acids. The CDR3 region is CASSPHRQGNYEQYF. CDR3 sequence (DNA): TGTGCCAGCAGCCCACACCGGCAGGGAAACTACGAGCAGTACTTC.

The chain employs TRBV4-1 and TRBJ2-3; 11 bases fit TRBD2. The CDR3 contains 17 residues. Germline V lookup: CDR1 MGHRA, CDR2 YSYEKL. With 3 bases clipped from V and 0 bases from J, the junction kept 5 bases outside the gene matches. CDR3 protein: CASSQPGTSGSTDTQYF. The CDR3 DNA is TGCGCCAGCAGCCAGCCCGGGACTAGCGGAAGCACAGATACGCAGTATTTT.

This chain connects TRBV30 to TRBJ2-5; 7 bases are shared with TRBD1. The length of the CDR3 is 13 residues. V shed 2 bases, J shed 1 base, and the junction held 1 base outside the gene matches. Germline loops: CDR1 GTSNPN, CDR2 SVGIG (reference sequence). CDR3 in DNA: TGTGCCTGGAGTCGGGACAGCCAAGAGACCCAGTACTTC. It specifies CAWSRDSQETQYF.

CDR3 loop: CASSSTGTSGRADEQFF. The DNA for the CDR3 is TGTGCCAGCAGTTCCACAGGGACTAGCGGGAGGGCCGATGAGCAGTTCTTC. This chain links TRBV28 with TRBJ2-1; 16 bases line up with TRBD2. Trimming removed 4 bases from V and 8 bases from J; junction bases left unmatched: 8. Germline CDR1 MDHEN, CDR2 SYDVKM. The CDR3 is 17 residues long.

This clone was counted a few times. The chain has TRBV19 and TRBJ2-2, with D possibly TRBD1 on 7 matching bases. V lost 6 bases and J 3 bases, leaving 17 bases between the germline ends. CDR1 and CDR2 (germline): LNHDA, SQIVND (reference sequence). CDR3 length: 16 amino acids. CDR3 in amino acids: CASSQRIRGDTGELFF. The CDR3 DNA follows: TGTGCCAGTAGCCAGCGGATCAGGGGGGACACCGGGGAGCTGTTTTTT.

This clone turned up a few times. The V and J genes are TRBV19 and TRBJ2-7; tentatively, D is TRBD1 (6 bases). This CDR3 has 14 residues. Trimming removed 1 base at V and 1 base at J, with 8 bases between. Germline loops: CDR1 LNHDA, CDR2 SQIVND (reference sequence). The CDR3 loop is CASSIGQASYEQYF. In nucleotides, the CDR3 is TGTGCCAGTAGTATAGGACAGGCATCCTACGAGCAGTACTTC. The full variable domain, with the rest looked up from reference TRBV19 and TRBJ2-7, is DGGITQSPKYLFRKEGQNVTLSCEQNLNHDAMYWYRQDPGQGLRLIYYSQIVNDFQKGDIAEGYSVSREKKESFPLTVTSAQKNPTAFYLCASSIGQASYEQYFGPGTRLTVT.

The chain links TRBV7-3 to TRBJ1-1, with D perhaps matching TRBD1 (5 bases). This CDR3 is 13 amino acids long. Looked up from germline, CDR1 is SGHTA and CDR2 is FQGTGA. The V gene lost 6 bases and the J gene lost 1 base, with 9 bases spanning the gap. CDR3 amino acids: CASSSGQNTEAFF. The DNA for the CDR3 is TGTGCCAGCAGTTCTGGACAGAACACTGAAGCTTTCTTT.

The sample holds a few counts of this clone. The rearrangement joins TRBV4-1 to TRBJ1-1, with D possibly matching TRBD1 (6 bases). V was shortened by 0 bases and J by 7 bases, with 21 bases between the two germline ends. Germline loops: CDR1 MGHRA, CDR2 YSYEKL. The CDR3 contains 17 residues. The CDR3: CASSQDRGRGTGIEAFF. In DNA, the CDR3 is TGCGCCAGCAGCCAAGATAGGGGACGGGGTACAGGGATTGAAGCTTTCTTT.

There are a few counts of this clone. The rearrangement uses TRBV5-5 and TRBJ2-5; TRBD1 matches 9 bases. This CDR3 is built from 15 residues. The V gene end was trimmed by 5 bases and the J gene end by 4 bases; junction bases not matched to a gene: 9. Germline CDR1 is SGHKS and CDR2 is YYEKEE (reference sequence). The CDR3 reads CASSRPGQGSETQYF. CDR3 sequence (DNA): TGTGCCAGCAGTCGTCCGGGACAGGGATCAGAGACCCAGTACTTC.

The genes are TRBV9 and TRBJ2-1; D ambiguous. The germline V gene encodes CDR1 SGDLS and CDR2 YYNGEE. Trimming removed 3 bases from V and 8 bases from J, with 12 bases in between. There are 13 residues in the CDR3. The DNA for the CDR3 is TGTGCCAGCAGCGCCCTTTCCCAGGATGAGCAGTTCTTC. This encodes CASSALSQDEQFF.

The chain recombines TRBV5-1 with TRBJ2-1; either TRBD1 or TRBD2 may fit D (6 bases each). With 4 bases removed from V and 0 bases from J, the gap between germline ends came to 17 bases. The CDR3 length is 17 residues. The germline gives CDR1 SGHRS, CDR2 YFSETQ. The CDR3 DNA follows: TGCGCCAGCAGCCTGTGGGGGGCCGAGAGCTCCTACAATGAGCAGTTCTTC. Translation: CASSLWGAESSYNEQFF.

This clone was detected a few times. The V and J genes are TRBV6-5 and TRBJ2-7; no firm D call. Germline lookup yields CDR1 MNHEY and CDR2 SVGAGI. V was clipped by 0 bases and J by 0 bases, with 6 bases between them. The CDR3 is made up of 14 amino acids. CDR3 loop: CASSYSRNSYEQYF. CDR3 DNA sequence: TGTGCCAGCAGTTACTCGCGCAACTCCTACGAGCAGTACTTC.

CDR3 sequence reads: CASSLGQSQPQHF. The CDR3, as DNA: TGCGCCAGCAGCTTGGGACAGTCCCAGCCCCAGCATTTT. The V gene is TRBV5-1, the J gene TRBJ1-5; weak D call: TRBD1 (5 bases). In germline, CDR1 is SGHRS, CDR2 YFSETQ. The V end lost 0 bases, the J end lost 7 bases, and 8 bases lay between the germline ends. This CDR3 contains 13 residues.

The J gene is TRBJ1-5, the V gene TRBV11-2, with D tentatively TRBD1 (6 bases). Trimming removed 1 base from V and 7 bases from J, with 11 bases in between. CDR3 length equals 14 residues. CDR1 and CDR2 (germline): SGHAT, FQNNGV. The CDR3 here is CASSLGGAGQPQHF. In DNA, the CDR3 is TGTGCCAGCAGCTTAGGGGGGGCTGGGCAGCCCCAGCATTTT.